This TCR beta chain was sequenced during a study of cytomegalovirus exposure and HLA in healthy donors. Trimming took 6 bases from V and 1 from J; bases not matched to a gene: 7. The CDR3 totals 17 residues. Germline CDR1 reads SQVTM; CDR2 reads ANQGSEA. Concerning this clone itself: Its specificity is unknown.

Study-wide points: Overall, about 160 TCR beta chains were annotated as cytomegalovirus-associated. As a later analysis revealed, most CMV-associated TCR beta chains appeared HLA-restricted. As was reported, the classifier diagnosed cytomegalovirus status with high specificity and sensitivity. In a later analysis, TCR beta V- and J-gene trimming showed a link to a missense DCLRE1C variant.

The PCR was carried out with 60 Vbeta primers and 13 Jbeta primers. Only in-frame clones appear in the TCRdb table, and some are missing; sequencing was by immunoSEQ multiplex PCR. The table for this sample gives under 95,000 clones. Sequencing input: PBMCs. The chain has TRBV29-1 and TRBJ2-3, with TRBD2 identical over 16 bases. This sequence originates from a man younger than 35 in good health and CMV-seropositive. CDR3 nucleotides: TGCAGCGTCAAGGGACTAGCGGGAGGGCCGGGCACAGATACGCAGTATTTT. This gives the protein CSVKGLAGGPGTDTQYF.